This is a list of T cell receptor beta chains from one sample in a study of blood T cells in healthy people across ages. From the 5' RACE reads, TCRdb called clonotypes with MiXCR, one entry per CDR3 protein. The data contain hundreds of thousands of distinct CDR3 sequences, roughly 50% of them seen just once; the ten biggest clones take up more than 25%. Sequences were obtained from blood. The source is a man aged 40-49 years in good health. Each CDR3 is given without its conserved first and last residue.

TRBV5-1	TRBJ2-5	ASSLDRDREETQY
TRBV5-4	TRBJ2-4	ASSYRGSINQY
TRBV7-3	TRBJ2-2	ASSLQGGGAGELF
TRBV27	TRBJ1-2	ASSLSREYGYT
TRBV7-4	TRBJ2-7	ASSLVRRLAGSYEQY
TRBV20-1	TRBJ2-7	SASGFSGEQY
TRBV29-1	TRBJ2-1	SVPGLAGGLTYNEQF
TRBV20-1	TRBJ2-7	SATGGGTKDYYEQY
TRBV29-1	TRBJ2-1	SVARTSGLGETQF
TRBV9	TRBJ1-5	ASSAGAGTDHQPQH
TRBV28	-	ASSFWEYEQY
TRBV10-3	TRBJ2-1	AIFSGDEQF
TRBV20-1	TRBJ1-5	SARASGGSNQPQH
TRBV12-5	-	ASGLNSETQY
TRBV11-2	TRBJ2-1	ASSLRAGLYKEQF
TRBV7-9	TRBJ2-2	ASSLAAGSEAGELF
TRBV7-9	TRBJ2-4	ASSLAGSGEQY
TRBV25-1	TRBJ1-2	ASSEETETYGYT
TRBV25-1	TRBJ2-1	ASGLAGRNNEQF
TRBV4-1	TRBJ1-2	ASSQEPDSLRGYT
TRBV20-1	TRBJ2-7	SALRLAGVNEQY
TRBV28	TRBJ2-1	ASSLSSPWNEQF
TRBV12-5	TRBJ1-2	ASGLPRTGRFYGYT